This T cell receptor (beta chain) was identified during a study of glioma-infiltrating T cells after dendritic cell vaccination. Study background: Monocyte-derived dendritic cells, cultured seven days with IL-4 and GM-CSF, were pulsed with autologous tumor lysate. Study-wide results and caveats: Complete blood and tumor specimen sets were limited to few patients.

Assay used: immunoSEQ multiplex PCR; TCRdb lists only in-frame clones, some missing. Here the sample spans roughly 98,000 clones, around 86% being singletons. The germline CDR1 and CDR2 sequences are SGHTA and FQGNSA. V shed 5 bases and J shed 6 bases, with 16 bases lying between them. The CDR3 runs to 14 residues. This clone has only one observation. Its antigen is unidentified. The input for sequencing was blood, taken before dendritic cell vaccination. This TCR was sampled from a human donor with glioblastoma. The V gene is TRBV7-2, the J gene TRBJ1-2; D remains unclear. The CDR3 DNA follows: TGTGCCAGCAGCAGTTCGGGGTCAACCCATGGCTACACCTTC. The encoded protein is CASSSSGSTHGYTF.